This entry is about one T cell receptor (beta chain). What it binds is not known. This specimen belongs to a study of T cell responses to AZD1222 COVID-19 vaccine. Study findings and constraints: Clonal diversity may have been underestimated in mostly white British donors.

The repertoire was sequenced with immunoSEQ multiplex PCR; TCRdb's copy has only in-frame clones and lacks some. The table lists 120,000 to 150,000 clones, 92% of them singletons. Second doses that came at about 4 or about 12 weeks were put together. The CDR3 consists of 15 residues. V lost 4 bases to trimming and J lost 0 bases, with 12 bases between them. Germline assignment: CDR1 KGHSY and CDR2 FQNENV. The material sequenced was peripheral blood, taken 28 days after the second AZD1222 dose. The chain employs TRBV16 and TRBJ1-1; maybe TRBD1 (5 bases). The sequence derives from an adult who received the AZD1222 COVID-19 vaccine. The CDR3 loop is CASSPPGRLNTEAFF. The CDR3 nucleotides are TGTGCCAGCAGCCCTCCGGGACGGTTGAACACTGAAGCTTTCTTT.